The 26 T cell receptor beta chains in this list originate from one sample, sequenced in a study of graft-versus-host responses after intestinal transplantation. Here immunoSEQ multiplex PCR was the method, and the copy in TCRdb shows in-frame clones only, minus some. The table includes more than 80,000 clones, 70% to 90% detected once. These receptors have no identified antigens. Sequences were derived from unstimulated CD4+ T cells sorted from spleen or lymph node cells, sampled before intestinal transplant. The receptors were gathered from a human donor who received an intestinal transplant.

Only a few counts were recorded for this clone. CDR3 in DNA: TGTGCCAGTACCGACGGGGGGGCGGGGACCCAGTACTTC. Translating gives CASTDGGAGTQYF. The V and J genes are TRBV19 and TRBJ2-5; TRBD2 aligns across 8 bases. Germline V gene lookup returns CDR1 LNHDA and CDR2 SQIVND (reference sequence). The CDR3 contains 13 residues. The J segment lost 7 bases and the V segment lost 7 bases, leaving 8 bases of the junction unmatched.

The chain uses TRBV7-9 and TRBJ1-4, with 8 bases lining up with TRBD1. The CDR3 is 15 residues long. Trimming at V came to 5 bases and at J to 3 bases, leaving 5 bases not matched to a gene. Germline CDR1 is SEHNR and CDR2 is FQNEAQ (reference sequence). CDR3 sequence (DNA): TGTGCCAGCAGCCCTCGGACAGGGCCTAATGAAAAACTGTTTTTT. Encoded protein: CASSPRTGPNEKLFF.

This rearrangement joins TRBV6-1 to TRBJ1-5; D gene uncertain. Germline assignment: CDR1 MNHNS and CDR2 SASEGT. Trimming removed 10 bases at V and 0 bases at J, with 16 bases between. This CDR3 region has 15 residues. Here the CDR3 reads CATSHWRDSNQPQHF. CDR3 nucleotides: TGTGCCACCTCCCACTGGAGGGATAGCAATCAGCCCCAGCATTTT.

This chain joins TRBV6-5 and TRBJ2-7, with D perhaps matching TRBD2 (6 bases). The V gene's germline CDR1 is MNHEY and CDR2 SVGAGI. The CDR3 has 14 amino acids. The V end was cut by 5 bases, the J end by 2 bases, with 13 bases between. The CDR3 is CASSRSGGTYEQYF. The CDR3 DNA is TGTGCCAGCAGTCGGAGCGGCGGGACCTACGAGCAGTACTTC.

V and J are TRBV5-4 and TRBJ2-7; 11 bases fit TRBD1. CDR1 and CDR2 from the germline V gene are SGHNT and YYREEE (reference sequence). V was pared by 0 bases and J by 4 bases, with 12 bases of the junction left unmatched. This CDR3 comprises 18 residues. In DNA form, the CDR3 reads TGTGCCAGCAGCTTGGAACCCGCTCGAGGGACAGGGGGGTACGAGCAGTACTTC. Its protein product is CASSLEPARGTGGYEQYF.

The rearrangement links TRBV30 to TRBJ2-5; 10 nucleotides agree with TRBD2. The CDR3 is 12 amino acids. CDR1 is GTSNPN and CDR2 is SVGIG in the germline V gene (reference sequence). Trimming at V came to 8 bases and at J to 1 base, leaving 1 base not matched to a gene. The CDR3 bases are TGTGCCCTAGCGGGGGTCCAAGAGACCCAGTACTTC. It translates to CALAGVQETQYF.

The genes are TRBV5-1 and TRBJ2-7; 8 positions match TRBD2. Germline values: CDR1 SGHRS, CDR2 YFSETQ. After removal of 3 bases from V and 5 bases from J, the junction contained 7 bases not matched to a gene. The CDR3 is 14 amino acids. CDR3 DNA: TGCGCCAGCAGCTCACGTAGCGGGAACGACGAGCAGTACTTC. This translates into CASSSRSGNDEQYF.

The chain joins TRBV2 to TRBJ2-5, with a weak D call TRBD1 (5 bases). Trimming shortened V by 5 bases and J by 4 bases, and 20 bases separated the two germline ends. Germline CDR1 SNHLY, CDR2 FYNNEI. The length of the CDR3 is 16 residues. DNA of the CDR3: TGTGCCAGCAGTCGTGAAGTGGGGCAGGGTAGAGAGACCCAGTACTTC. It translates to CASSREVGQGRETQYF. The whole variable domain, remainder taken from reference TRBV2 and TRBJ2-5, is EPEVTQTPSHQVTQMGQEVILRCVPISNHLYFYWYRQILGQKVEFLVSFYNNEISEKSEIFDDQFSVERPDGSNFTLKIRSTKLEDSAMYFCASSREVGQGRETQYFGPGTRLLVL.

This clone appeared a few times. V and J are TRBV18 and TRBJ1-1, with D possibly matching TRBD1 (5 bases). Germline values: CDR1 KGHSH, CDR2 LQKENI. V was clipped by 3 bases and J by 3 bases, with 14 bases between them. This CDR3 has 15 amino acids. CDR3 DNA: TGTGCCAGCTCACCCCTGGCAGGGAAAGACACTGAAGCTTTCTTT. Its protein is CASSPLAGKDTEAFF.

This clone was counted between two and nine times. The chain employs TRBV6-6 and TRBJ1-3, with D possibly matching TRBD1 (5 bases). Germline V gives CDR1 MNHNY, CDR2 SVGAGI (reference sequence). Trimming removed 10 bases from V and 3 bases from J, with 16 bases in between. This CDR3 is built from 14 residues. The CDR3 is CATIRENSGNTIYF. In nucleotides, the CDR3 is TGTGCCACCATCAGGGAAAACAGTGGAAACACCATATATTTT.

CDR3 DNA: TGTGCCTGGAGTTCTCAGATTAGCTTCACGCAGTATTTT. Its protein is CAWSSQISFTQYF. This sequence joins TRBV30 and TRBJ2-3; D is uncertain. CDR3 length: 13 residues. V gave up 2 bases and J gave up 9 bases, with 15 bases separating them. Germline V gene data show CDR1 as GTSNPN and CDR2 as SVGIG (reference sequence).

The rearrangement links TRBV4-2 to TRBJ2-1, with 15 positions matching TRBD2. The CDR3 is 16 residues long. With V trimmed by 3 bases and J by 4 bases, 1 base remained unmatched. Germline V lookup: CDR1 LGHNA, CDR2 YNFKEQ. CDR3 nucleotide sequence: TGTGCCAGCAGCCAGGGGACTAGCGGGAGGTACAATGAGCAGTTCTTC. Encoded protein: CASSQGTSGRYNEQFF.

V and J are TRBV27 and TRBJ1-5; TRBD1 might be the D (6 bases). Germline V gene data show CDR1 as MNHEY and CDR2 as SMNVEV (reference sequence). With 8 bases removed from V and 3 bases from J, the gap between germline ends came to 20 bases. The CDR3 is 16 residues long. The CDR3 DNA is TGTGCCAGCGCGGTCACAGGGACCCTGGACAATCAGCCCCAGCATTTT. It translates to CASAVTGTLDNQPQHF.

The V gene is TRBV6-5, the J gene TRBJ1-2; TRBD1 is a possible D gene (5 bases). This CDR3 spans 13 amino acids. CDR1 is MNHEY and CDR2 is SVGAGI in the germline V gene. Trimming pared 6 bases from V and 5 bases from J, leaving 13 bases between. The CDR3 nucleotides read TGTGCCAGCAGGTCGAGGCGGGGGTATGGCTACACCTTC. Encoded protein: CASRSRRGYGYTF.

This chain joins TRBV2 and TRBJ2-3; D gene ambiguous. The CDR3 is made up of 13 amino acids. Trimming took 5 bases from V and 0 from J, leaving 6 bases between them. The germline V gene encodes CDR1 SNHLY and CDR2 FYNNEI. The CDR3 loop is CASSPLSTDTQYF. The CDR3 coding sequence is TGTGCCAGCAGTCCCCTGAGCACAGATACGCAGTATTTT.

The V call is TRBV19, the J call TRBJ1-2; D call uncertain. V lost 5 bases, J lost 8 bases, and 9 bases lay in between. The CDR3 totals 11 residues. Germline loops: CDR1 LNHDA, CDR2 SQIVND (reference sequence). The CDR3 nucleotides are TGTGCCAGTAGTCGCGGGAGGGGCTACACCTTC. Protein sequence: CASSRGRGYTF.

The CDR3 sequence is CASSAEQGLVHGYTF. Written as DNA, the CDR3 is TGTGCCAGCTCCGCGGAACAGGGTTTGGTTCATGGCTACACCTTC. This chain joins TRBV18 and TRBJ1-2; D is perhaps TRBD1 (6 bases). Germline lookup yields CDR1 KGHSH and CDR2 LQKENI. V was cut by 6 bases and J by 6 bases, with 20 bases left in between. The CDR3 is made up of 15 amino acids.

The chain carries TRBV19 and TRBJ2-7, with D possibly TRBD2 on 6 matching bases. With 7 bases removed from V and 5 bases from J, the gap between germline ends came to 15 bases. CDR1 and CDR2 (germline): LNHDA, SQIVND (reference sequence). The CDR3 runs to 13 residues. The DNA of the CDR3 is TGTGCCAGTACAAATCCGGGAGTGAACGAGCAGTACTTC. It yields the protein CASTNPGVNEQYF. The whole variable domain, remainder taken from reference TRBV19 and TRBJ2-7, is DGGITQSPKYLFRKEGQNVTLSCEQNLNHDAMYWYRQDPGQGLRLIYYSQIVNDFQKGDIAEGYSVSREKKESFPLTVTSAQKNPTAFYLCASTNPGVNEQYFGPGTRLTVT.

The rearrangement joins TRBV10-3 to TRBJ2-3; TRBD1 agrees at 8 bases. V was clipped by 8 bases and J by 5 bases; unmatched bases: 3. This CDR3 contains 12 residues. CDR1 and CDR2 (germline): ENHRY, SYGVKD. The CDR3: CAIGQGGDTQYF. In DNA, the CDR3 is TGTGCCATCGGACAGGGAGGAGATACGCAGTATTTT.

The CDR3 sequence: CASSLMGPLNYGYTF. The CDR3 DNA sequence: TGTGCCAGCAGTTTGATGGGGCCCCTTAACTATGGCTACACCTTC. J is TRBJ1-2 and V is TRBV28, with D possibly matching TRBD1 (5 bases). There are 15 residues in the CDR3. V was cut by 3 bases and J by 1 base, with 12 bases left in between. Per the germline V gene, CDR1 is MDHEN and CDR2 is SYDVKM.

This chain joins TRBV18 and TRBJ2-1; a weak D match, TRBD1 (6 bases). The germline V gene encodes CDR1 KGHSH and CDR2 LQKENI. The CDR3 has 14 residues. The ends were cut back, 8 bases at V and 2 bases at J, with 13 bases in the middle. The CDR3 DNA reads as TGTGCCAGCCAGATAAAGGGGGCCTACAATGAGCAGTTCTTC. Translated: CASQIKGAYNEQFF.

The chain carries TRBV6-1 and TRBJ1-5; D not resolved. Germline CDR1 reads MNHNS; CDR2 reads SASEGT. The CDR3 consists of 12 residues. Trimming left V 7 bases short and J 0 bases short, with 4 bases between. The CDR3, as DNA: TGTGCCAGCAAACTTAGCAATCAGCCCCAGCATTTT. Translated, it gives CASKLSNQPQHF.

The J gene is TRBJ1-2, the V gene TRBV7-8, with TRBD1 matching over 7 bases. The ends lost 5 bases at V and 8 bases at J; junction bases unmatched: 8. Germline values: CDR1 SGHVS, CDR2 FQNEAQ. The CDR3 is made up of 13 amino acids. CDR3 region: CASSVDRVGGYTF. The CDR3 nucleotides are TGTGCCAGCAGCGTTGACAGGGTAGGAGGCTACACCTTC.

The chain employs TRBV19 and TRBJ2-2; no clear D gene. Germline assignment: CDR1 LNHDA and CDR2 SQIVND (reference sequence). This CDR3 has 15 residues. V shed 2 bases and J shed 2 bases, with 9 bases lying between them. This chain's CDR3 is CASSITATNTGELFF. The CDR3, as DNA: TGTGCCAGTAGTATAACAGCTACAAACACCGGGGAGCTGTTTTTT. Supplemented by reference TRBV19 and TRBJ2-2, the full variable domain reads DGGITQSPKYLFRKEGQNVTLSCEQNLNHDAMYWYRQDPGQGLRLIYYSQIVNDFQKGDIAEGYSVSREKKESFPLTVTSAQKNPTAFYLCASSITATNTGELFFGEGSRLTVL.

The V call is TRBV5-1, the J call TRBJ2-3; 8 bases are shared with TRBD2. The CDR3 totals 16 residues. With 4 bases clipped from V and 0 bases from J, the junction kept 7 bases outside the gene matches. Germline values: CDR1 SGHRS, CDR2 YFSETQ. Written as DNA, the CDR3 is TGCGCCAGCAGCACGGCGGGGGGTCCTAGCACAGATACGCAGTATTTT. It is translated as CASSTAGGPSTDTQYF.

This chain connects TRBV2 to TRBJ1-2; D call uncertain. The CDR3 runs to 13 residues. V lost 4 bases and J 3 bases, leaving 9 bases between the germline ends. Germline-derived CDR1 and CDR2 are SNHLY and FYNNEI. CDR3 coding DNA: TGTGCCAGCAGTGTCTCTGAGGACTATGGCTACACCTTC. This codes for CASSVSEDYGYTF.